The following is a T cell receptor (beta chain) sequence with its context. The CDR3 is made up of 15 amino acids. Germline V gene lookup returns CDR1 MGHRA and CDR2 YSYEKL. V lost 0 bases and J 10 bases, leaving 15 bases between the germline ends. The data derive from a study of blood T cell repertoires in COVID-19. In the study overall: Sample material is recorded as cDNA or gDNA derived from T cells, B-cell-depleted T cells, or PBMCs.

Original processing methods: Reference gene primer amplification gave estimated nucleated cell counts. The assay was immunoSEQ multiplex PCR, and TCRdb's table has in-frame clones only and misses some. D and trimming come from the DNA, and the V and J calls and clone size come from that table. Among about 72,000 clones listed, roughly 90% were seen once. The chain carries TRBV4-1 and TRBJ1-4, with D unresolved. The sequence was collected from a man aged 50-60 years with acute or convalescent COVID-19. Sample: peripheral blood. The CDR3 loop is CASSQDPRWGGKLFF. CDR3 DNA: TGCGCCAGCAGCCAAGATCCCCGGTGGGGAGGAAAACTGTTTTTT.